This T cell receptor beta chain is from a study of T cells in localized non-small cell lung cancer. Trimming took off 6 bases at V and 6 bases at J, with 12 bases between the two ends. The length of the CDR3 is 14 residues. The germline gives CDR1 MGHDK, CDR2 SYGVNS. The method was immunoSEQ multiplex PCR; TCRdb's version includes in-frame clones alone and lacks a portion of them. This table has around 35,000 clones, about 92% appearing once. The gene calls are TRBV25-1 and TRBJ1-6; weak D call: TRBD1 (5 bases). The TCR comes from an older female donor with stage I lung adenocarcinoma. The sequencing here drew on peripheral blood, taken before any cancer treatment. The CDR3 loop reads CASSRENGNSPLHF. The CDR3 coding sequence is TGTGCCAGCAGCAGGGAGAACGGTAATTCACCCCTCCACTTT.